The T cell receptor (beta chain) described here comes from a study of a mutant IDH1 vaccine in newly diagnosed glioma. On this clone: The antigen is undetermined.

This sample's time point: week 11, during vaccination. Each vaccine dose was 300 ug of mutant IDH1 20-mer peptide, with topical imiquimod. The length of the CDR3 is 14 residues. Looked up from germline, CDR1 is SGDLS and CDR2 is YYNGEE. Trimming removed 1 base at V and 5 bases at J, with 10 bases between. Libraries were prepared by immunoSEQ multiplex PCR; TCRdb keeps only in-frame clonotypes and omits some of them. There are about 30,000 clones in the sample; roughly 78% occur only once, and around 24% lies in the top ten. The J gene is TRBJ2-1, the V gene TRBV9; D gene unclear. Source: PBMCs, taken from a glioma patient whose treatment included an IDH1 peptide vaccine. The TCR originated in a young man with glioma. The CDR3 DNA sequence: TGTGCCAGCAGCGTAATAGCAGAGGACAATGAGCAGTTCTTC. It translates to CASSVIAEDNEQFF.